This is a list of T cell receptor beta chains from one sample in a study of shared clonotypes between healthy human individuals. Generated by immunoSEQ multiplex PCR, the TCRdb table keeps only in-frame clones and is missing some. The repertoire holds 600,000 to 750,000 clones, with approximately 72% as singletons. Sequencing was carried out using memory CD4+ T cells sorted from blood. All receptors come from a young woman in good health. Both conserved end residues are part of each CDR3. D genes are given only for firm matches. Clone sizes are given selectively: once, few, many, or a class where the clone is expanded.

j_gene: TRBJ2-6
abundance: NA
d_gene: NA
v_gene: TRBV5-4
CDR3nt: TGTGCCAGCAGCCTGCGGTGGGAGGCAGGGGCCAACGTCCTGACTTTC
CDR3aa: CASSLRWEAGANVLTF

j_gene: TRBJ1-2
abundance: NA
d_gene: NA
v_gene: TRBV9
CDR3nt: TGTGCCAGCAGCGTAGCAGTCCAGAGCTATGGCTACACCTTC
CDR3aa: CASSVAVQSYGYTF

j_gene: TRBJ1-4
abundance: NA
d_gene: NA
v_gene: TRBV5-1
CDR3nt: TGCGCCAGCAGGGGACAAAACAGTAATGAAAAACTGTTTTTT
CDR3aa: CASRGQNSNEKLFF

j_gene: TRBJ2-3
abundance: NA
d_gene: NA
v_gene: TRBV29-1
CDR3nt: TGCAGCGCCTCCGCTAAGGGGCAGTCCTTATCCACAGATACGCAGTATTTT
CDR3aa: CSASAKGQSLSTDTQYF

j_gene: TRBJ1-2
abundance: NA
d_gene: TRBD1
v_gene: TRBV28
CDR3nt: TGTGCCAGCAGCATTATTGGGACAGGGGGTAGTAACTATGGCTACACCTTC
CDR3aa: CASSIIGTGGSNYGYTF

j_gene: TRBJ2-7
abundance: NA
d_gene: NA
v_gene: TRBV25-1
CDR3nt: TGTGCCAGCAGTGAATCGACTAGTACCCACGAGCAGTACTTC
CDR3aa: CASSESTSTHEQYF

j_gene: TRBJ2-7
abundance: NA
d_gene: TRBD2
v_gene: TRBV2
CDR3nt: TGTGCCAGCAGTGCGACTAGCCCGGTGGGCTACGAGCAGTACTTC
CDR3aa: CASSATSPVGYEQYF

j_gene: TRBJ1-2
abundance: once
d_gene: NA
v_gene: TRBV11-2
CDR3nt: TGTGCCAGCAGCCCTCCTGGAGCAGGATTTAACTATGGCTACACCTTC
CDR3aa: CASSPPGAGFNYGYTF

j_gene: TRBJ2-2
abundance: NA
d_gene: NA
v_gene: TRBV25-1
CDR3nt: TGTGCCAGCAGTGAATATAAGGGCTCGGGGACCGGGGAGCTGTTTTTT
CDR3aa: CASSEYKGSGTGELFF

j_gene: TRBJ1-1
abundance: NA
d_gene: NA
v_gene: TRBV5-4
CDR3nt: TGTGCCAGCAGCTACCGGGACGGCAACACTGAAGCTTTCTTT
CDR3aa: CASSYRDGNTEAFF

j_gene: TRBJ1-1
abundance: NA
d_gene: NA
v_gene: TRBV18
CDR3nt: TGTGCCAGCTACCCTCGATCGGGGGGAAAAGAAGCTTTCTTT
CDR3aa: CASYPRSGGKEAFF

j_gene: TRBJ1-2
abundance: NA
d_gene: NA
v_gene: TRBV5-8
CDR3nt: TGTGCCAGCAGCTTGGGGACTGCTCATAACTATGGCTACACCTTC
CDR3aa: CASSLGTAHNYGYTF

j_gene: TRBJ1-4
abundance: NA
d_gene: TRBD1
v_gene: TRBV4-1
CDR3nt: TGCGCCAGCAGCCTACGAGGGGACAGTAGTCTACGCGGTGAAAAACTGTTTTTT
CDR3aa: CASSLRGDSSLRGEKLFF

j_gene: TRBJ1-2
abundance: once
d_gene: NA
v_gene: TRBV6-1
CDR3nt: TGTGCCAGCCGGACTAGCGGCGGGGAAGAGGGCTACACCTTC
CDR3aa: CASRTSGGEEGYTF

j_gene: TRBJ2-1
abundance: NA
d_gene: NA
v_gene: TRBV5-1
CDR3nt: TGCGCCAGCAGCTTGCAAGGGCAATCCTACAATGAGCAGTTCTTC
CDR3aa: CASSLQGQSYNEQFF

j_gene: TRBJ2-2
abundance: NA
d_gene: TRBD2
v_gene: TRBV27
CDR3nt: TGTGCCACCGGACTAGCGGGAGATAACACCGGGGAGCTGTTTTTT
CDR3aa: CATGLAGDNTGELFF

j_gene: TRBJ2-2
abundance: NA
d_gene: TRBD1
v_gene: TRBV5-1
CDR3nt: TGCGCCAGCAGCTTCCGGGACAGCCTAAACACCGGGGAGCTGTTTTTT
CDR3aa: CASSFRDSLNTGELFF

j_gene: TRBJ1-1
abundance: NA
d_gene: TRBD1
v_gene: TRBV4-2
CDR3nt: TGTGCGGCAGCCAAGAGACAGGGTGACACTGAAGCTTTCTTT
CDR3aa: CAAAKRQGDTEAFF

j_gene: TRBJ1-1
abundance: NA
d_gene: TRBD1
v_gene: TRBV5-1
CDR3nt: TGCGCCAGCACCCTGTCCCGGGACAGGGGAGGGACTGAAGCTTTCTTT
CDR3aa: CASTLSRDRGGTEAFF

j_gene: TRBJ1-2
abundance: NA
d_gene: NA
v_gene: TRBV6-5
CDR3nt: TGTGCCAGCAGTTACGAGTACAACTATGGCTACACCTTC
CDR3aa: CASSYEYNYGYTF

j_gene: TRBJ2-3
abundance: once
d_gene: NA
v_gene: TRBV5-1
CDR3nt: TGCGCCAGCAGCTTGGCGGGAGATCCGCAGTATTTT
CDR3aa: CASSLAGDPQYF

j_gene: TRBJ2-2
abundance: NA
d_gene: NA
v_gene: TRBV28
CDR3nt: TGTGCCAGCAGTTTATTTTCCGGGGAGCTGTTTTTT
CDR3aa: CASSLFSGELFF

j_gene: TRBJ2-3
abundance: NA
d_gene: NA
v_gene: TRBV5-4
CDR3nt: TGTGCCAGCAGCTTGACGGGGACAGATACGCAGTATTTT
CDR3aa: CASSLTGTDTQYF

j_gene: TRBJ2-2
abundance: NA
d_gene: NA
v_gene: TRBV11-3
CDR3nt: TGTGCCAGCAGCTTAGATCTCGGGGGCGCCGGGGAGCTGTTTTTT
CDR3aa: CASSLDLGGAGELFF

j_gene: TRBJ2-1
abundance: NA
d_gene: NA
v_gene: TRBV5-1
CDR3nt: TGCGCCAGCAGCTTGGGCTCGGGATCCTACAATGAGCAGTTCTTC
CDR3aa: CASSLGSGSYNEQFF

j_gene: TRBJ2-7
abundance: NA
d_gene: NA
v_gene: TRBV6-5
CDR3nt: TGTGCCAGCAGTTACTCGAGCGGTATCTCCTACGAGCAGTACTTC
CDR3aa: CASSYSSGISYEQYF

j_gene: TRBJ1-1
abundance: NA
d_gene: NA
v_gene: TRBV15
CDR3nt: TGTGCCACCAGCAGAGATCAATCGGGAGACAAGAACACTGAAGCTTTCTTT
CDR3aa: CATSRDQSGDKNTEAFF

j_gene: TRBJ1-1
abundance: few
d_gene: TRBD1
v_gene: TRBV28
CDR3nt: TGTGCCAGCAGTTCCCCGGGACAGGGGAACACTGAAGCTTTCTTT
CDR3aa: CASSSPGQGNTEAFF

j_gene: TRBJ1-2
abundance: medium-sized
d_gene: TRBD1
v_gene: TRBV7-9
CDR3nt: TGTGCCAGCAGCTTCCTGGGACAGGGCATCTATGGCTACACCTTC
CDR3aa: CASSFLGQGIYGYTF

j_gene: TRBJ1-2
abundance: NA
d_gene: NA
v_gene: TRBV5-4
CDR3nt: TGTGCCAGCAGCTTGGACCAGGTTCGGGGCTACACCTTC
CDR3aa: CASSLDQVRGYTF

j_gene: TRBJ1-2
abundance: NA
d_gene: NA
v_gene: TRBV5-4
CDR3nt: TGTGCCAGCAGCCGCCGGAGGGGCGACCCCTCCGGTGGCTACACCTTC
CDR3aa: CASSRRRGDPSGGYTF

j_gene: TRBJ1-3
abundance: many
d_gene: TRBD1
v_gene: TRBV18
CDR3nt: TGTGCCACAACCCGGGACAGGGGGCCAAGCTCTGGAAACACCATATATTTT
CDR3aa: CATTRDRGPSSGNTIYF

j_gene: TRBJ1-2
abundance: many
d_gene: NA
v_gene: TRBV7-9
CDR3nt: TGTGCCAGCAGCGCATATCTCGACGGAAACTATGGCTACACCTTC
CDR3aa: CASSAYLDGNYGYTF

j_gene: TRBJ2-2
abundance: NA
d_gene: NA
v_gene: TRBV18
CDR3nt: TGTGCCAGCTCACCACGCTGGGATACCGGGGAGCTGTTTTTT
CDR3aa: CASSPRWDTGELFF

j_gene: TRBJ2-1
abundance: NA
d_gene: TRBD2
v_gene: TRBV19
CDR3nt: TGTGCCAGTAGTAGGGGACTAGAACAACCCCAGTTCTTC
CDR3aa: CASSRGLEQPQFF

j_gene: TRBJ1-2
abundance: NA
d_gene: TRBD1
v_gene: TRBV28
CDR3nt: TGTGCCAGCAGTTTTGGACAGGGGATATCTGGCTACACCTTC
CDR3aa: CASSFGQGISGYTF

j_gene: TRBJ1-1
abundance: NA
d_gene: TRBD1
v_gene: TRBV2
CDR3nt: TGTGCCAGCAGTCTACAGGGGGCGCGCACTGAAGCTTTCTTT
CDR3aa: CASSLQGARTEAFF

j_gene: TRBJ2-5
abundance: NA
d_gene: NA
v_gene: TRBV7-5
CDR3nt: TGTGTCAGAAGCTTAGAGGGGGGTGGGAGAGTGGAGGAGACCCAGTACTTC
CDR3aa: CVRSLEGGGRVEETQYF

j_gene: TRBJ2-1
abundance: NA
d_gene: TRBD1
v_gene: TRBV27
CDR3nt: TGTGCCAGCAGAATGACAACCGGGACAGCTTACAATGAGCAGTTCTTC
CDR3aa: CASRMTTGTAYNEQFF

j_gene: TRBJ1-2
abundance: NA
d_gene: NA
v_gene: TRBV6-1
CDR3nt: TGTGCCAGCAGTGCGGGGGGCAGTCGGATTTTCTATGGCTACACCTTC
CDR3aa: CASSAGGSRIFYGYTF

j_gene: TRBJ1-3
abundance: NA
d_gene: NA
v_gene: TRBV10-3
CDR3nt: TGTGCCATCAGTGAGTCGACGGTCGGAAACACCATATATTTT
CDR3aa: CAISESTVGNTIYF

j_gene: TRBJ2-5
abundance: once
d_gene: TRBD2
v_gene: TRBV15
CDR3nt: TGTGCCACCAGCAGGGATCTAGCGGGTGGATTTGAGACCCAGTACTTC
CDR3aa: CATSRDLAGGFETQYF

j_gene: TRBJ1-4
abundance: NA
d_gene: NA
v_gene: TRBV5-1
CDR3nt: TGCGCCAGCAGCCTATCAGCGGCAACTTCTAATGAAAAACTGTTTTTT
CDR3aa: CASSLSAATSNEKLFF

j_gene: TRBJ2-3
abundance: NA
d_gene: NA
v_gene: TRBV5-1
CDR3nt: TGCGCCAGCAGCCCCGAGGGGGGAGTTCTGGATACGCAGTATTTT
CDR3aa: CASSPEGGVLDTQYF

j_gene: TRBJ2-1
abundance: once
d_gene: NA
v_gene: TRBV9
CDR3nt: TGTGCCAGCAGCGTAGAATGGTACAATGAGCAGTTCTTC
CDR3aa: CASSVEWYNEQFF

j_gene: TRBJ1-1
abundance: many
d_gene: TRBD1
v_gene: TRBV27
CDR3nt: TGTGCCAGCAGTCCGGGACAGGGGAGGGCGGACACTGAAGCTTTCTTT
CDR3aa: CASSPGQGRADTEAFF

j_gene: TRBJ2-3
abundance: NA
d_gene: TRBD1
v_gene: TRBV18
CDR3nt: TGTGCCAGCTCATACCTCTCCGGGACAGGTCGATCAGATACGCAGTATTTT
CDR3aa: CASSYLSGTGRSDTQYF